These T cell receptor beta chains were read from a single sample in a study of ipilimumab plus nivolumab after autologous stem cell transplantation. Repertoires were generated with immunoSEQ multiplex PCR, while TCRdb's copy carries only in-frame clones and drops some. The sample lists around 13,000 clones, around three quarters occurring once. The source material was PBMCs, sampled in a trial of ipilimumab plus nivolumab as post-transplant consolidation. Receptor source: a male donor with diffuse large B-cell lymphoma. Both conserved end residues are part of each CDR3. Fields, in order: clone size, V gene, J gene, D gene, CDR3 protein, CDR3 DNA. D genes are given only for firm matches. Size tells how often a clone was seen (once, few, many) or the class of an expanded clone, and some rows leave it out.

.,TRBV19,TRBJ2-1,.,CASSMRAGGEQFF,TGTGCCAGTAGTATGAGGGCAGGAGGTGAGCAGTTCTTC
.,TRBV13,TRBJ1-1,.,CASSLGHLGGTEAFF,TGTGCCAGCAGCTTAGGCCATCTCGGTGGCACTGAAGCTTTCTTT
.,TRBV5-1,TRBJ1-1,.,CASSLARAGVNTEAFF,TGCGCCAGCAGCTTGGCCCGTGCAGGGGTGAACACTGAAGCTTTCTTT
once,TRBV20-1,TRBJ1-2,.,CSARAGGGYTF,TGCAGTGCTAGAGCGGGTGGTGGCTACACCTTC
.,TRBV18,TRBJ1-5,.,CASSPTGFFNQPQHF,TGTGCCAGCTCACCGACAGGTTTTTTCAATCAGCCCCAGCATTTT
.,TRBV7-6,TRBJ2-6,.,CASSSQGKVSGANVLTF,TGTGCCAGCAGCTCACAGGGTAAAGTTTCTGGGGCCAACGTCCTGACTTTC
.,TRBV18,TRBJ1-2,TRBD1,CASSPRDRERGYTF,TGTGCCAGCTCACCACGAGACAGGGAACGCGGCTACACCTTC
.,TRBV10-3,TRBJ2-7,.,CAISESTREQYF,TGTGCCATCAGTGAGTCGACCCGGGAGCAGTACTTC
.,TRBV7-9,TRBJ2-1,.,CASSRWGVKYNEQFF,TGTGCCAGCAGCCGATGGGGAGTGAAGTACAATGAGCAGTTCTTC
.,TRBV27,TRBJ1-5,.,CASSSPREGWINQPQHF,TGTGCCAGCAGTTCGCCCCGGGAGGGGTGGATCAATCAGCCCCAGCATTTT
.,TRBV15,TRBJ1-3,.,CATSRVATSGNTIYF,TGTGCCACCAGCAGAGTAGCCACCTCTGGAAACACCATATATTTT
.,TRBV7-9,TRBJ2-5,.,CASTRPSTGSETQYF,TGTGCCAGCACCCGGCCATCGACCGGGTCTGAGACCCAGTACTTC
.,TRBV6-6,TRBJ2-7,.,CASSYSGGRTYEQYF,TGTGCCAGCAGTTACAGTGGCGGCCGCACCTACGAGCAGTACTTC
.,TRBV7-9,TRBJ1-3,TRBD1,CASSKQTGGRNTIYF,TGTGCCAGCAGCAAACAGACAGGGGGCAGAAACACCATATATTTT
.,TRBV7-9,TRBJ2-3,TRBD1,CASSRGQGSTDTQYF,TGTGCCAGCAGTCGAGGACAGGGAAGCACAGATACGCAGTATTTT
few,TRBV6-5,TRBJ2-2,.,CASRTRTGELFF,TGTGCCAGCAGGACACGTACCGGGGAGCTGTTTTTT
.,TRBV7-2,TRBJ2-3,TRBD2,CASSLEIVRTSGGIDTQYF,TGTGCCAGCAGCTTAGAAATAGTGAGAACTAGCGGGGGAATAGATACGCAGTATTTT
.,TRBV7-8,TRBJ2-7,TRBD2,CASRRGGVAYEQYF,TGTGCCAGCAGACGGGGGGGGGTCGCCTACGAGCAGTACTTC
.,TRBV7-9,TRBJ2-1,.,CASSLSVSYNEQFF,TGTGCCAGCAGCTTGTCGGTCTCCTACAATGAGCAGTTCTTC
.,TRBV9,TRBJ2-7,.,CASSETGAGTYEQYF,TGTGCCAGCAGTGAGACGGGGGCGGGGACCTACGAGCAGTACTTC
.,TRBV9,TRBJ2-1,TRBD1,CASSPHTGTGGYNEQFF,TGTGCCAGCAGCCCCCATACCGGGACAGGAGGCTACAATGAGCAGTTCTTC
.,TRBV29-1,TRBJ2-3,.,CSSPSPRSTDTQYF,TGCAGCTCCCCCTCCCCGCGAAGCACAGATACGCAGTATTTT
.,TRBV7-9,TRBJ1-1,.,CASSLQGNTEAFF,TGTGCCAGCAGCCTACAGGGGAACACTGAAGCTTTCTTT
few,TRBV6-1,TRBJ2-1,TRBD1,CASRAGTGVSNEQFF,TGTGCCAGCAGGGCCGGGACAGGGGTTTCAAATGAGCAGTTCTTC
once,TRBV11-2,TRBJ1-1,.,CASSLAMGRVAEAFF,TGTGCCAGCAGCTTAGCTATGGGGCGAGTGGCTGAAGCTTTCTTT
.,TRBV4-1,TRBJ1-5,.,CASSQFSSNQPQHF,TGCGCCAGCAGCCAATTTAGCAGCAATCAGCCCCAGCATTTT
.,TRBV5-6,TRBJ1-2,.,CASSLGRGGYTF,TGTGCCAGCAGCTTGGGAAGGGGCGGCTACACCTTC
.,TRBV19,TRBJ2-2,.,CASNGGNTGELFF,TGTGCCAGTAATGGCGGGAACACCGGGGAGCTGTTTTTT
.,TRBV7-2,TRBJ2-7,TRBD2,CASSPRQPQRGEQYF,TGTGCCAGCAGCCCCCGACAGCCGCAGCGGGGCGAGCAGTACTTC
.,TRBV19,TRBJ1-1,.,CASRINGQLNTEAFF,TGTGCCAGTAGGATCAACGGACAGTTGAACACTGAAGCTTTCTTT
.,TRBV6-1,TRBJ1-4,.,CASSEEEVRSEKLFF,TGTGCCAGCAGTGAAGAAGAGGTTCGGAGTGAAAAACTGTTTTTT
.,TRBV5-4,TRBJ1-2,.,CASSFEGWGYGYTF,TGTGCCAGCAGCTTCGAGGGCTGGGGCTATGGCTACACCTTC
once,TRBV30,TRBJ1-1,.,CAWSDSGAEAFF,TGTGCCTGGAGTGATTCAGGGGCTGAAGCTTTCTTT
.,TRBV6-5,TRBJ2-3,TRBD2,CASSYSSGADTQYF,TGTGCCAGCAGTTACTCGAGCGGGGCAGATACGCAGTATTTT
.,TRBV14,TRBJ2-7,.,CASSQNGYEQYF,TGTGCCAGCAGCCAGAACGGCTACGAGCAGTACTTC
.,TRBV11-2,TRBJ1-6,.,CASSQKRSYNSPLHF,TGTGCCAGCAGCCAAAAGAGGTCCTATAATTCACCCCTCCACTTT
.,TRBV7-8,TRBJ2-7,.,CASSLGLGEYEQYF,TGTGCCAGCAGCTTAGGGCTGGGGGAGTACGAGCAGTACTTC
.,TRBV7-9,TRBJ1-2,TRBD1,CASTQGVKDGYTF,TGTGCCAGCACCCAGGGGGTTAAGGATGGCTACACCTTC
.,TRBV11-3,TRBJ2-5,.,CASRRPPGHETQYF,TGTGCCAGCAGACGCCCCCCGGGGCATGAGACCCAGTACTTC